Listed below are T cell receptor beta chains from one sample, sequenced in a study of blood T cells in healthy people across ages. TCRdb recomputed calls from the 5' RACE reads with MiXCR, one row per CDR3 protein. The data show hundreds of thousands of distinct CDR3 sequences, with roughly 64% seen just once and approximately 23% held by the top ten. The specimen sequenced was blood. Every receptor here comes from a man aged 25-45 years in good health. Both conserved end residues are part of each CDR3. D genes are given only for firm matches. Part of the rows lack a size; the others show once, few, many or a class for expanded clones.

>TRBJ2-5|-|few|TRBV25-1
CASSDRGGETQYF
TGTGCCAGCAGTGACAGGGGGGGAGAGACCCAGTACTTC
>TRBJ2-5|TRBD2|-|TRBV11-2
CASSSWTSGGRGETQYF
TGTGCCAGCAGCTCCTGGACTAGCGGGGGGCGGGGAGAGACCCAGTACTTC
>TRBJ1-1|-|-|TRBV5-1
CASSAQGLRTEAFF
TGCGCCAGCAGCGCGCAGGGGCTAAGGACTGAAGCTTTCTTT
>TRBJ1-4|TRBD1|few|TRBV6-2/TRBV6-3
CASSRTGPATNEKLFF
TGTGCCAGCAGTCGGACAGGCCCTGCAACTAATGAAAAACTGTTTTTT
>TRBJ2-1|-|-|TRBV29-1
CSVVQGTDKQFF
TGCAGCGTCGTACAGGGCACAGATAAGCAGTTCTTC
>TRBJ1-2|-|-|TRBV5-4
CASSGGFGEGYTF
TGTGCCAGCAGCGGAGGGTTTGGGGAAGGCTACACCTTC
>TRBJ2-1|-|-|TRBV12-3/TRBV12-4
CASSAGASRYNEQFF
TGTGCCAGCAGTGCAGGGGCCAGTCGATACAATGAGCAGTTCTTC
>TRBJ2-5|-|-|TRBV12-3/TRBV12-4
CASSFGASETQYF
TGTGCCAGCAGTTTTGGGGCTAGTGAGACCCAGTACTTC
>TRBJ2-7|-|-|TRBV20-1
CSAPYRLGGDEQYF
TGCAGTGCTCCATACCGACTAGGCGGGGACGAGCAGTACTTC
>TRBJ2-7|-|few|TRBV6-5
CASSYGAGATTYEQYF
TGTGCCAGCAGTTACGGGGCGGGGGCCACAACGTACGAGCAGTACTTC
>TRBJ2-1|-|-|TRBV20-1
CSARGRADYSYNEQFF
TGCAGTGCTAGAGGCCGGGCAGACTACTCCTACAATGAGCAGTTCTTC
>TRBJ2-7|-|-|TRBV18
CASSPTDGITYEQYF
TGTGCCAGCTCACCAACGGACGGGATTACCTACGAGCAGTACTTC
>TRBJ2-3|-|-|TRBV20-1
CSARDPVANLPDTQYF
TGCAGTGCTAGAGATCCAGTCGCAAATCTGCCAGATACGCAGTATTTT
>TRBJ2-1|TRBD2|-|TRBV18
CASSPYAQLAGGDEQFF
TGTGCCAGCTCACCATACGCGCAGCTAGCGGGAGGAGATGAGCAGTTCTTC
>TRBJ1-1|-|-|TRBV20-1
CSAREQGQQAFF
TGCAGTGCTAGAGAGCAGGGGCAGCAAGCTTTCTTT